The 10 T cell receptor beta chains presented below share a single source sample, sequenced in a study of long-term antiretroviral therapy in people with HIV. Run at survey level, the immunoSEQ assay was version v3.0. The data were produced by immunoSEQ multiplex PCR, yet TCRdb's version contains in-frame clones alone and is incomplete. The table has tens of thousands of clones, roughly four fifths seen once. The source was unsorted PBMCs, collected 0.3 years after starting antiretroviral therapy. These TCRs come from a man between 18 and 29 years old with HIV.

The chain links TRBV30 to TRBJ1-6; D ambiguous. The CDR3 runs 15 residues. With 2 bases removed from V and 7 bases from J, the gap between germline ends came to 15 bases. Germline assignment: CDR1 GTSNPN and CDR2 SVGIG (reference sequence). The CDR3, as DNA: TGTGCCTGGAGTACACAGAGGTCCTCCAATTCACCCCTCCACTTT. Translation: CAWSTQRSSNSPLHF.

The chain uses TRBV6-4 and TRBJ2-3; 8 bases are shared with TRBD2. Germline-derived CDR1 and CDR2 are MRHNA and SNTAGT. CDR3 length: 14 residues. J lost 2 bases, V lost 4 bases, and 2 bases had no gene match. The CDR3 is CASSAGGPTDTQYF. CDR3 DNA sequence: TGTGCCAGCAGTGCGGGGGGGCCCACAGATACGCAGTATTTT.

CDR3 bases: TGCAGCGTTGAAGGACAGAACACTGAAGCTTTCTTT. Its protein product is CSVEGQNTEAFF. The V call is TRBV29-1, the J call TRBJ1-1; D is unresolved. Trimming removed 1 base at V and 1 base at J, with 4 bases between. CDR3 length equals 12 residues. Germline loops: CDR1 SQVTM, CDR2 ANQGSEA.

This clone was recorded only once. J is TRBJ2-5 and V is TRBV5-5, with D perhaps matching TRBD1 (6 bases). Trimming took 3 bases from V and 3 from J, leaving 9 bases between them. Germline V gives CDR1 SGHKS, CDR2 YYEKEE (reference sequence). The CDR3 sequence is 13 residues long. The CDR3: CASSSQGKETQYF. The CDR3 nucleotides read TGTGCCAGCAGCTCACAGGGAAAAGAGACCCAGTACTTC.

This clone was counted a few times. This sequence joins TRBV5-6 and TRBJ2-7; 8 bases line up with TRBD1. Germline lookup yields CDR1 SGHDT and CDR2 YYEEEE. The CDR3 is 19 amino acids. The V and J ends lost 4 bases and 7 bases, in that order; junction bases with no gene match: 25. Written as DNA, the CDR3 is TGTGCCAGCAGCCCCCAGGCAGGGGGCGGGTTTTTGTTCGAGTGGGAGCAGTACTTC. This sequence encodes CASSPQAGGGFLFEWEQYF.

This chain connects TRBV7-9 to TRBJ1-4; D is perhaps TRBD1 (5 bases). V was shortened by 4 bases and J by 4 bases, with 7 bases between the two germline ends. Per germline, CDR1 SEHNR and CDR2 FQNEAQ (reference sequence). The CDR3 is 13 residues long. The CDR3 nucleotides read TGTGCCAGCAGCTCAGGGTTTAATGAAAAACTGTTTTTT. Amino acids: CASSSGFNEKLFF.

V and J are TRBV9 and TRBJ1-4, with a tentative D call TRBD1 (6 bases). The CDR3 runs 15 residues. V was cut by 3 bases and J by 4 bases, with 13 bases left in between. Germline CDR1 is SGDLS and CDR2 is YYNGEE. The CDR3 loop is CASSGTGFVNEKLFF. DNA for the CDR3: TGTGCCAGCAGCGGAACAGGGTTCGTTAATGAAAAACTGTTTTTT.

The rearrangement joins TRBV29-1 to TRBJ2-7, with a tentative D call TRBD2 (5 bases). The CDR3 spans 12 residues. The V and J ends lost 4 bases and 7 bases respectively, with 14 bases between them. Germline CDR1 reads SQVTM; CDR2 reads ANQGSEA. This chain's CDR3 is CSVVPRVGEQYF. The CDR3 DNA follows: TGCAGCGTTGTGCCGAGGGTCGGTGAGCAGTACTTC.

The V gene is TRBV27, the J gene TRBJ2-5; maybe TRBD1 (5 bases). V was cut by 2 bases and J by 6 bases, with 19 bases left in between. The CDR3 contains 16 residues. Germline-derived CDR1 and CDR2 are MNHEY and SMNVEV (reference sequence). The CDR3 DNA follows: TGTGCCAGCAGTTTAACGGCAGGGATTGGGCTAAAGACCCAGTACTTC. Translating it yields CASSLTAGIGLKTQYF.

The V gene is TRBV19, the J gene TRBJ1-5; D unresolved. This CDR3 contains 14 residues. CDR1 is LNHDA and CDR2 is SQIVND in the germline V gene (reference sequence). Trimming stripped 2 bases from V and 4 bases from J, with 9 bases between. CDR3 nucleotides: TGTGCCAGTAGTATATGGCCCGAGAATCAGCCCCAGCATTTT. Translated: CASSIWPENQPQHF. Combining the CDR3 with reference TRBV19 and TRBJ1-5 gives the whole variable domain DGGITQSPKYLFRKEGQNVTLSCEQNLNHDAMYWYRQDPGQGLRLIYYSQIVNDFQKGDIAEGYSVSREKKESFPLTVTSAQKNPTAFYLCASSIWPENQPQHFGDGTRLSIL.